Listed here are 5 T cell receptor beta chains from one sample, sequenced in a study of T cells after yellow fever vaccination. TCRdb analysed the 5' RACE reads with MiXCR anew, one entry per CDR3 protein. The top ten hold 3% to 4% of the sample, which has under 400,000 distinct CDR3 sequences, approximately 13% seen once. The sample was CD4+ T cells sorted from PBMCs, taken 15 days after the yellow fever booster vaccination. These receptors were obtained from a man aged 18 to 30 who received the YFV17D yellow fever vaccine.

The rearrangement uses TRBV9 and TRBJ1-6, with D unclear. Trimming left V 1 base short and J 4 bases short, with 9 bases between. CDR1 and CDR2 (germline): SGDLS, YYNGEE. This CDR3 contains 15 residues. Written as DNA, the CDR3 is TGTGCCAGCAGCGTATCTAACAGTTATAATTCACCCCTCCACTTT. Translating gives CASSVSNSYNSPLHF.

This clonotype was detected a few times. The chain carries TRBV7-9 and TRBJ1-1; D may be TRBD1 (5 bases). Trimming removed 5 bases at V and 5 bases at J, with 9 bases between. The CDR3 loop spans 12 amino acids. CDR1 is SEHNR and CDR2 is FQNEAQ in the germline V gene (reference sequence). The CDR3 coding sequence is TGTGCCAGCAGCGGGGGTAGGACTGAAGCTTTCTTT. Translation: CASSGGRTEAFF.

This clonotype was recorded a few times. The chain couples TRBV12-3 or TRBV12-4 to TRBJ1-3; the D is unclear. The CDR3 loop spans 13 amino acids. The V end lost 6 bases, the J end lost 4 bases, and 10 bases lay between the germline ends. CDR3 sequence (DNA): TGTGCCAGCAGAAAATTGGGCGGAAACACCATATATTTT. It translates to CASRKLGGNTIYF.

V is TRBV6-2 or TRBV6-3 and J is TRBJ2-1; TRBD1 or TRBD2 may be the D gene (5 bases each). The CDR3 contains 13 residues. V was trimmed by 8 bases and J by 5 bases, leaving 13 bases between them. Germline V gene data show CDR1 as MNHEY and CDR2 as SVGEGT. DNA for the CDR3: TGTGCCAGCTGGGGGATAAGTCACAATGAGCAGTTCTTC. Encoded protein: CASWGISHNEQFF.

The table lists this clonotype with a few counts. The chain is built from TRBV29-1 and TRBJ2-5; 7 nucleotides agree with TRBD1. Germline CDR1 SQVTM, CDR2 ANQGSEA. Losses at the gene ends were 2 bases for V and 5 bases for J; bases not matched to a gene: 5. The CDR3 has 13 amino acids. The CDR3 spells CSVERGQGETQYF. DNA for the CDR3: TGCAGCGTTGAAAGGGGGCAAGGGGAGACCCAGTACTTC.